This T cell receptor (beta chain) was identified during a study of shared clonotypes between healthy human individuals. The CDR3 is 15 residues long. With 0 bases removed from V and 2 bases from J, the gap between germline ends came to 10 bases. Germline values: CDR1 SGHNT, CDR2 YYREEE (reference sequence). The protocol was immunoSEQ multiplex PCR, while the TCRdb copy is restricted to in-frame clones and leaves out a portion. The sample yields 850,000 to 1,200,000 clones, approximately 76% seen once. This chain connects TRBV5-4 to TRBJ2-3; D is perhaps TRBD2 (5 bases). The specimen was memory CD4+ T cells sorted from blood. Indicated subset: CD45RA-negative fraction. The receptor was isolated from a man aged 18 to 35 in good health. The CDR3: CASSLARATTDTQYF. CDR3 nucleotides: TGTGCCAGCAGCTTGGCGCGGGCGACCACAGATACGCAGTATTTT.